Below are 20 T cell receptor beta chains sequenced from a single sample in a study of molecular identifiers for immune sequencing clone quantification. Via MiXCR, TCRdb re-called the PCR reads, giving one row per CDR3 protein. The table lists roughly 320,000 distinct CDR3 sequences, roughly 24% of them singletons. Sequencing was done on a sample of naive CD8+ T cells from blood, with Jurkat cell RNA spiked in. The sample's subset: FACS-sorted CD8+CD4-CCR7+CD45RA+ naive T cells. These receptors were obtained from a human donor in good health. Some libraries in this study had Jurkat cell RNA spiked in.

This clonotype occurred many times. This chain joins TRBV12-3 or TRBV12-4 and TRBJ2-7, with 7 bases matching TRBD1. This CDR3 is built from 13 residues. Trimming cost V 5 bases and J 5 bases; bases outside gene matches: 6. CDR3 protein: CASSPTTGHEQYF. The CDR3 nucleotides are TGTGCCAGCAGTCCTACGACAGGGCACGAGCAGTACTTC.

This clonotype showed up just a few times. This chain uses TRBV6-1 with TRBJ1-5, with D unresolved. V was clipped by 2 bases and J by 1 base, with 9 bases between them. Germline loops: CDR1 MNHNS, CDR2 SASEGT. The CDR3 is 15 amino acids. This CDR3 is CASSETGGSNQPQHF. Here the CDR3 DNA reads TGTGCCAGCAGTGAAACGGGAGGAAGCAATCAGCCCCAGCATTTT.

Concerning this clonotype itself: A much larger clone differs by one base, so this may be a read error. The V and J genes are TRBV2 and TRBJ1-5; maybe TRBD1 (5 bases). Germline lookup yields CDR1 SNHLY and CDR2 FYNNEI. There are 15 residues in the CDR3. For the CDR3, the DNA is TGTGCCAGCACCCGACAGCACTTTAGCGATCAGCCCCAGCATTTT. This translates into CASTRQHFSDQPQHF.

In regard to this clonotype: The junction differs from germline at one of its ends, possibly a read error. This sequence joins TRBV19 and TRBJ1-1; D is uncertain. CDR3 length: 13 amino acids. The V gene's germline CDR1 is LNHDA and CDR2 SQIVND (reference sequence). The CDR3: CVSTAPMNTEAFF. In DNA form, the CDR3 reads TGTGTCAGTACAGCCCCCATGAACACTGAAGCTTTCTTT.

The chain carries TRBV28 and TRBJ2-3, with D perhaps TRBD1 (8 bases). Looked up from germline, CDR1 is MDHEN and CDR2 is SYDVKM. V was pared by 6 bases and J by 2 bases, with 21 bases between. The CDR3 is made up of 17 amino acids. Here the CDR3 reads CASSPGRGRGTTDTQYF. The CDR3 nucleotides read TGTGCCAGCAGCCCCGGCAGGGGGCGGGGGACCACAGATACGCAGTATTTT. The full variable domain, completed using reference TRBV28 and TRBJ2-3, is DVKVTQSSRYLVKRTGEKVFLECVQDMDHENMFWYRQDPGLGLRLIYFSYDVKMKEKGDIPEGYSVSREKKERFSLILESASTNQTSMYLCASSPGRGRGTTDTQYFGPGTRLTVL.

About this clonotype itself: A much larger clone lies one base from this, so it may be a read error. Since the CDR3 does not end with the conserved phenylalanine or tryptophan, this likely comes from a read error. The chain links TRBV7-9 to TRBJ2-1, with a possible D match to TRBD2 (7 bases). Germline CDR1 is SEHNR and CDR2 is FQNEAQ (reference sequence). Trimming took off 0 bases at V and 10 bases at J, with 19 bases between the two ends. The CDR3 loop spans 16 amino acids. The chain's CDR3 is CASSLARGGRGFEQFS. CDR3 nucleotide sequence: TGTGCCAGCAGCTTAGCGCGCGGGGGCCGTGGGTTCGAGCAGTTCTCC.

A word on this clonotype: A much larger clonotype is one base distant, so this may be a read error. The chain is built from TRBV12-3 or TRBV12-4 and TRBJ2-3; D unclear. V shed 8 bases and J shed 11 bases, with 14 bases lying between them. The CDR3 is 11 residues long. The CDR3 sequence is CASGYSFLQYF. CDR3 bases: TGTGCCAGCGGATACAGTTTCTTGCAGTATTTT.

A few counts support this clonotype. The rearrangement joins TRBV6-2 or TRBV6-3 to TRBJ2-1; unclear D gene. V lost 5 bases and J 5 bases, leaving 16 bases between the germline ends. This CDR3 contains 15 residues. The germline V gene encodes CDR1 MNHEY and CDR2 SVGEGT. Here the CDR3 DNA reads TGTGCCAGCAGTCCCCTCCCGGGCTACAACAATGAGCAGTTCTTC. Its translation: CASSPLPGYNNEQFF.

The sample holds many counts of this clonotype. The V and J genes are TRBV7-9 and TRBJ2-3, with D perhaps matching TRBD2 (5 bases). The CDR3 extends over 15 amino acids. Trimming took off 6 bases at V and 7 bases at J, with 20 bases between the two ends. CDR1 SEHNR and CDR2 FQNEAQ come from the germline V gene (reference sequence). CDR3 bases: TGTGCCAGCAGGGGAGCTAGCCTTCCCCCATATACGCAGTATTTT. Residues: CASRGASLPPYTQYF.

The chain uses TRBV6-2 or TRBV6-3 and TRBJ1-5; D may be TRBD1 (6 bases). V shed 5 bases and J shed 4 bases, with 18 bases lying between them. This CDR3 has 16 residues. Germline CDR1 and CDR2: MNHEY and SVGEGT. In DNA, the CDR3 is TGTGCCAGCAGTGGCCTACGGGGGCTACGGAATCAGCCCCAGCATTTT. This codes for CASSGLRGLRNQPQHF.

V is TRBV5-6 and J is TRBJ2-2; TRBD1 might be the D (6 bases). Trimming took 5 bases from V and 7 from J, leaving 9 bases between them. This CDR3 is built from 12 residues. CDR1 and CDR2 from the germline V gene are SGHDT and YYEEEE. The CDR3 protein is CASRDSYGELFF. CDR3 DNA: TGTGCCAGCAGGGACAGCTACGGGGAGCTGTTTTTT.

This clonotype has a handful of counts. This chain uses TRBV20-1 with TRBJ1-1, with TRBD1 as a possible D gene (6 bases). Germline V CDR1 and CDR2: DFQATT, SNEGSKA (reference sequence). Trimming left V 4 bases short and J 6 bases short, with 18 bases between. The CDR3 spans 14 residues. The CDR3 DNA sequence: TGCAGTGCTACAAGATACAGGGCGACCCCTGAAGCTTTCTTT. It yields the protein CSATRYRATPEAFF.

Comments on this clonotype: A read error may account for a junction end that differs from germline. The chain couples TRBV5-3 to TRBJ2-3, with 10 positions matching TRBD2. TRBV5-3 is an ORF for which the function is uncertain. The CDR3 covers 16 residues. The DNA for the CDR3 is TGCGCCAGCAGCCGGGAATCTAGCGGGGGAGGAGATACGCAGTATTTT. Translation: CASSRESSGGGDTQYF.

The genes are TRBV7-9 and TRBJ1-1, with TRBD1 matching over 8 bases. CDR1 and CDR2 (germline): SEHNR, FQNEAQ (reference sequence). Unmatched junction bases numbered 5, after V lost 5 bases and J lost 0 bases. The CDR3 is 15 residues long. As DNA, the CDR3 is TGTGCCAGCAGCCCTCCGGACAGGGTGAACACTGAAGCTTTCTTT. This gives the protein CASSPPDRVNTEAFF.

This clonotype was detected ten times or more. V is TRBV6-5 and J is TRBJ1-1, with D uncertain. Germline V lookup: CDR1 MNHEY, CDR2 SVGAGI. V lost 0 bases and J lost 0, with 8 bases in between. This CDR3 has 15 residues. The DNA for the CDR3 is TGTGCCAGCAGTTACTCGAACAGTATGAACACTGAAGCTTTCTTT. Its translation is CASSYSNSMNTEAFF.

As to this clonotype: A read error may account for a junction end that differs from germline. The genes are TRBV4-1 and TRBJ2-7; TRBD1 matches 9 bases. Per germline, CDR1 MGHRA and CDR2 YSYEKL. The CDR3 loop spans 14 amino acids. CDR3 sequence reads: CARSPRDRDWEQYF. CDR3 bases: TGCGCCCGCAGCCCCCGGGACAGGGATTGGGAGCAGTACTTC.

A word on this clonotype: The conserved phenylalanine or tryptophan is not found at the CDR3 terminus, so this likely reflects a read error. CDR3 coding DNA: TGTGCCGGCAGCCCAACCGGCGCGTCTATGGTAGATACGCAGTATTCT. Translated: CAGSPTGASMVDTQYS. V is TRBV7-9 and J is TRBJ2-3; D gene unclear. The length of the CDR3 is 16 residues. Germline loops: CDR1 SEHNR, CDR2 FQNEAQ (reference sequence).

This clonotype was recorded at least ten times. This chain uses TRBV4-3 with TRBJ2-7; no definite D call. Per germline, CDR1 LGHNA and CDR2 YSLEER. This CDR3 contains 15 residues. V was clipped by 0 bases and J by 3 bases, with 12 bases between them. This chain's CDR3 is CASSQDDTSYYEQYF. The CDR3 DNA reads as TGCGCCAGCAGCCAAGACGACACATCCTACTACGAGCAGTACTTC.

The sample holds a few counts of this clonotype. The chain uses TRBV14 and TRBJ1-6; D is unresolved. CDR3 length: 15 amino acids. Trimming stripped 1 base from V and 0 bases from J, with 4 bases between. CDR1 is SGHDN and CDR2 is FVKESK in the germline V gene. Here the CDR3 DNA reads TGTGCCAGCAGCCAAGGGAGCTCCTATAATTCACCCCTCCACTTT. The encoded protein is CASSQGSSYNSPLHF.

A word on this clonotype: This may stem from a read error, because a much larger clone lies one nucleotide away. The chain has TRBV6-5 and TRBJ1-1; D is unresolved. The V gene's germline CDR1 is MNHEY and CDR2 SVGAGI. The CDR3 contains 15 residues. CDR3 protein: CASSYYAGVLTEASF. Here the CDR3 DNA reads TGTGCCAGCAGTTACTACGCCGGGGTTTTAACTGAAGCTTCCTTT.